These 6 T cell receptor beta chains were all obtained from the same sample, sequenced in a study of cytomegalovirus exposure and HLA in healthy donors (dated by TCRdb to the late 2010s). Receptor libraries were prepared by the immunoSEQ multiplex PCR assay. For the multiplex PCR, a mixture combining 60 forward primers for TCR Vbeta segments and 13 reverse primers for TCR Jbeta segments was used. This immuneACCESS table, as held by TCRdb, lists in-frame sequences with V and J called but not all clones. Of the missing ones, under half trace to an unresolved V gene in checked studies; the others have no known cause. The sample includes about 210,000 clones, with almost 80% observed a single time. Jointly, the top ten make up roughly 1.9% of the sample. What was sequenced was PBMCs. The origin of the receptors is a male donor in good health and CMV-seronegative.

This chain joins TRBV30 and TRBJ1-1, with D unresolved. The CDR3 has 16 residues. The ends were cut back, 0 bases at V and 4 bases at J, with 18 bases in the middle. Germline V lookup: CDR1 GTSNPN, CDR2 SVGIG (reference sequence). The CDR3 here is CAWSVLGVTRATEAFF. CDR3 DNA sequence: TGTGCCTGGAGTGTACTCGGGGTAACGAGGGCCACTGAAGCTTTCTTT.

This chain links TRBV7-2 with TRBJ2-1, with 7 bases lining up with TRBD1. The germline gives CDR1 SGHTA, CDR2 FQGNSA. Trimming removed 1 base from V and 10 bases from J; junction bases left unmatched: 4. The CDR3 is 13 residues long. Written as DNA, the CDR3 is TGTGCCAGCAGCTTAGGGGTGGACAGGGAGCAGTTCTTC. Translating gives CASSLGVDREQFF.

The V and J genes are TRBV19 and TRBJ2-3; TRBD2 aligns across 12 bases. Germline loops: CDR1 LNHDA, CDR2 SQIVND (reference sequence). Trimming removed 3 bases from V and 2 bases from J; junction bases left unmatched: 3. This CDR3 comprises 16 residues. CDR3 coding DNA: TGTGCCAGTAGTATCCTAGCGGGAGGGCTCACAGATACGCAGTATTTT. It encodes CASSILAGGLTDTQYF.

This CDR3 reads CASSLALGTGAEAFF. The CDR3 DNA follows: TGTGCCAGCAGCTTAGCGCTTGGGACAGGGGCTGAAGCTTTCTTT. The gene calls are TRBV7-8 and TRBJ1-1, with TRBD1 matching 10 bases. Unmatched junction bases numbered 4, after V lost 0 bases and J lost 6 bases. Germline V CDR1 and CDR2: SGHVS, FQNEAQ. The length of the CDR3 is 15 residues.

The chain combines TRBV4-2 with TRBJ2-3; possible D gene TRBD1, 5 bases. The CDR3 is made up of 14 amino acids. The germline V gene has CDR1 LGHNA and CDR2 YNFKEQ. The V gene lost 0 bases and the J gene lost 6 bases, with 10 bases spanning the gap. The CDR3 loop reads CASSQDRGEDTQYF. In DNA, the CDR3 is TGTGCCAGCAGCCAAGATAGGGGCGAGGATACGCAGTATTTT.

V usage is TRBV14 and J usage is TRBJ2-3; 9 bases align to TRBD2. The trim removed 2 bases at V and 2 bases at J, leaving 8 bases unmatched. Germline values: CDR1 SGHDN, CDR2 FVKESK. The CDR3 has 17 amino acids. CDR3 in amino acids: CASSQQLAGTHTDTQYF. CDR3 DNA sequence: TGTGCCAGCAGCCAACAGCTAGCGGGAACCCACACAGATACGCAGTATTTT.